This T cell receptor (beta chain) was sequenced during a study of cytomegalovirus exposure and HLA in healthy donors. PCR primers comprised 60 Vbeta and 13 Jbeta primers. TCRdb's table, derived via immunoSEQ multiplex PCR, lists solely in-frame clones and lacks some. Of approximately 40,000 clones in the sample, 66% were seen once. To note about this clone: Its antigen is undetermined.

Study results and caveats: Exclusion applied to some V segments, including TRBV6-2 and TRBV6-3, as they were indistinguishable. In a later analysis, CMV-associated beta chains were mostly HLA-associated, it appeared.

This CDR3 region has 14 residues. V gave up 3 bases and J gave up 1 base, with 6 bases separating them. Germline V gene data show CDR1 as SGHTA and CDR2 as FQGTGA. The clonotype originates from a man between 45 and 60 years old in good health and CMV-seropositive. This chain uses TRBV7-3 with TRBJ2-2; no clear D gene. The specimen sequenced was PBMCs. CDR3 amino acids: CASSLGKNTGELFF. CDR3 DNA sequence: TGTGCCAGCAGCTTGGGCAAGAACACCGGGGAGCTGTTTTTT.